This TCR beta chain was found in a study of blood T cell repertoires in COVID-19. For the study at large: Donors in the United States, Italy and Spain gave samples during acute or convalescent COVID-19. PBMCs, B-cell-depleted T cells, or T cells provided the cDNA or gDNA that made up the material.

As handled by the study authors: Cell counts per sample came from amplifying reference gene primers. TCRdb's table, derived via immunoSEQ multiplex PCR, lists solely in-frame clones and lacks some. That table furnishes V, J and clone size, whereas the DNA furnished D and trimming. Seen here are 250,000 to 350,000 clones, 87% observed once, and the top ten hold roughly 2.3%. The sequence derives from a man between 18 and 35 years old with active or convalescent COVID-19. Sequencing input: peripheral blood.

The CDR3 sequence is CASSFSRAEEAFF. The CDR3 bases are TGTGCCAGCAGCTTCTCCAGGGCAGAGGAGGCTTTCTTT. The V and J genes are TRBV5-6 and TRBJ1-1; D perhaps matches TRBD1 (5 bases). The germline V gene encodes CDR1 SGHDT and CDR2 YYEEEE. The CDR3 is made up of 13 amino acids. Trimming removed 2 bases from V and 11 bases from J, with 16 bases in between.